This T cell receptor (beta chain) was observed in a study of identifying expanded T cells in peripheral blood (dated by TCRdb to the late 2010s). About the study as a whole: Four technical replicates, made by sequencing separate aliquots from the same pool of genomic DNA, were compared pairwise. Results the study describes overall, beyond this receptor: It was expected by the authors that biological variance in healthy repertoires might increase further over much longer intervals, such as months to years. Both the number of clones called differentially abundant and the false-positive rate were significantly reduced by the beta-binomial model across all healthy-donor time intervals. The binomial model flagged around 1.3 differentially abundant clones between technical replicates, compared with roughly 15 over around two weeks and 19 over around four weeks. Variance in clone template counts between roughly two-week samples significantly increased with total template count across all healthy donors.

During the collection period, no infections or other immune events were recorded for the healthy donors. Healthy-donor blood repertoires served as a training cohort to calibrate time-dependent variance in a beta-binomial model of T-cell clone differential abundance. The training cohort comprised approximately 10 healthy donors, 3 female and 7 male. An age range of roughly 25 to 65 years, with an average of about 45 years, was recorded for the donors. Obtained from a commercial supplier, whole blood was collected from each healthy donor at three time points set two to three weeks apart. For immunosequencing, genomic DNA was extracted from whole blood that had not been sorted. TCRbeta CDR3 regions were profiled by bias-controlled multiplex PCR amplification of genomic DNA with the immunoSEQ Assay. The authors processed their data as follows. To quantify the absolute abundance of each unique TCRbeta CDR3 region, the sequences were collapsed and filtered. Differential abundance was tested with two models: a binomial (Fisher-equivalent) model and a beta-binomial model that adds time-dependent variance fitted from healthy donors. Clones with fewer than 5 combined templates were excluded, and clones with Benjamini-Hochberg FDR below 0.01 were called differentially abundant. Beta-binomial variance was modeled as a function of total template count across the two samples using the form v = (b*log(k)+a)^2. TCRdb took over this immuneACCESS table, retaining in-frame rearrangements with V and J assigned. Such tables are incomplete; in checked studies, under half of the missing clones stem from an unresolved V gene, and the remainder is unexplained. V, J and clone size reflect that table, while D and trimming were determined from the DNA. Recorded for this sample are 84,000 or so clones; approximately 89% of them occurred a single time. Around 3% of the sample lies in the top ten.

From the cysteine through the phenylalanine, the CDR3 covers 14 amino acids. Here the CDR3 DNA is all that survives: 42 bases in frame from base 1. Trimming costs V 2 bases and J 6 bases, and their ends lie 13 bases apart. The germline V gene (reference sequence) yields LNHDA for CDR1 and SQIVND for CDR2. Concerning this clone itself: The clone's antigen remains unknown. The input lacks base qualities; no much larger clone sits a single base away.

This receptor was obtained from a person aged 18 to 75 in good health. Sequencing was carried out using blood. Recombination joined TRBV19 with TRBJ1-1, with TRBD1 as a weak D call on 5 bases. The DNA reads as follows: TGTGCCAGTAGTATATATCATGGGGCTGCTGAAGCTTTCTTT. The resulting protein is CASSIYHGAAEAFF.